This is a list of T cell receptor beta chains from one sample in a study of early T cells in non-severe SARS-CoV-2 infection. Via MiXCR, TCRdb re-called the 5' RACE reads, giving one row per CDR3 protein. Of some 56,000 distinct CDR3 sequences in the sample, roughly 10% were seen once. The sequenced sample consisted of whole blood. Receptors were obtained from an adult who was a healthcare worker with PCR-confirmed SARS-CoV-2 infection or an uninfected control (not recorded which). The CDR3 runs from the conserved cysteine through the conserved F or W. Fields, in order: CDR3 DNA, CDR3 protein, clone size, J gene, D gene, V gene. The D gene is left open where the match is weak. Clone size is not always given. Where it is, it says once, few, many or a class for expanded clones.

CDR3 DNA: TGCAGCTCCGGGACAGCCAACACTGAAGCTTTCTTT
CDR3 protein: CSSGTANTEAFF
clone size: few
J gene: TRBJ1-1
D gene: TRBD1
V gene: TRBV29-1

CDR3 DNA: TGTGCCAGCAGCCAAGATCGGTCGGTTAGCGGGAGCGGGGGATACGAGCAGTACTTC
CDR3 protein: CASSQDRSVSGSGGYEQYF
clone size: .
J gene: TRBJ2-7
D gene: TRBD2
V gene: TRBV3-1

CDR3 DNA: TGTGCCAGCAGTCCACAGGGATTGGGCGGGGAGCTGTTTTTT
CDR3 protein: CASSPQGLGGELFF
clone size: many
J gene: TRBJ2-2
D gene: .
V gene: TRBV6-2/TRBV6-3

CDR3 DNA: TGCAGCGTTGAGGCAGATACCTACGAGCAGTACTTC
CDR3 protein: CSVEADTYEQYF
clone size: many
J gene: TRBJ2-7
D gene: .
V gene: TRBV29-1

CDR3 DNA: TGTGCCAGCAGTGAATATCCCGACAGGGGCACTGAAGCTTTCTTT
CDR3 protein: CASSEYPDRGTEAFF
clone size: many
J gene: TRBJ1-1
D gene: TRBD1
V gene: TRBV25-1

CDR3 DNA: TGTGCCAGCAGCTTATGGGGGCGTATGAACACTGAAGCTTTCTTT
CDR3 protein: CASSLWGRMNTEAFF
clone size: .
J gene: TRBJ1-1
D gene: .
V gene: TRBV7-9

CDR3 DNA: TGTGCCAGCAGCGTAGAAGGAGCGGGAGCAGATACGCAGTATTTT
CDR3 protein: CASSVEGAGADTQYF
clone size: .
J gene: TRBJ2-3
D gene: TRBD2
V gene: TRBV9

CDR3 DNA: TGTGCCAGCAGCTCTCTATACCGATACGAGCAGTACTTC
CDR3 protein: CASSSLYRYEQYF
clone size: few
J gene: TRBJ2-7
D gene: .
V gene: TRBV3-1

CDR3 DNA: TGTGCCAGCAACCGTCTGATCCGCGGGAGCTCCTACGAGCAGTACTTC
CDR3 protein: CASNRLIRGSSYEQYF
clone size: few
J gene: TRBJ2-7
D gene: TRBD2
V gene: TRBV13

CDR3 DNA: TGCAGCGTTGTTACAGCTACTAACTATGGCTACACCTTC
CDR3 protein: CSVVTATNYGYTF
clone size: many
J gene: TRBJ1-2
D gene: .
V gene: TRBV29-1

CDR3 DNA: TGTGCCAGCAGCTTAGGGCAGTTCTCCTACGAGCAGTACTTC
CDR3 protein: CASSLGQFSYEQYF
clone size: many
J gene: TRBJ2-7
D gene: .
V gene: TRBV7-2

CDR3 DNA: TGTGCCAGCTCACCGCCGTCGGGGGGAGCTAATGAAAAACTGTTTTTT
CDR3 protein: CASSPPSGGANEKLFF
clone size: few
J gene: TRBJ1-4
D gene: .
V gene: TRBV18

CDR3 DNA: TGCGCCAGCAGCCTGGGACTAGCGGGAGGATCCGGGGAGCTGTTTTTT
CDR3 protein: CASSLGLAGGSGELFF
clone size: .
J gene: TRBJ2-2
D gene: TRBD2
V gene: TRBV4-1

CDR3 DNA: TGTGCCAGCAGCTCCCAAACCTACGAAGGTGACAATGAGCAGTTCTTC
CDR3 protein: CASSSQTYEGDNEQFF
clone size: many
J gene: TRBJ2-1
D gene: .
V gene: TRBV11-2

CDR3 DNA: TGCGCCAGCAGCTTAGGGCAGGGCTACACTGAAGCTTTCTTT
CDR3 protein: CASSLGQGYTEAFF
clone size: few
J gene: TRBJ1-1
D gene: .
V gene: TRBV5-1

CDR3 DNA: TGTGCCACCAGCAGAGCCTCCCTAGGGGGCACAGATACGCAGTATTTT
CDR3 protein: CATSRASLGGTDTQYF
clone size: many
J gene: TRBJ2-3
D gene: .
V gene: TRBV15

CDR3 DNA: TGTGCCAGCAGCACCCGAAGAGGAGGGGGAAACACCGGGGAGCTGTTTTTT
CDR3 protein: CASSTRRGGGNTGELFF
clone size: many
J gene: TRBJ2-2
D gene: .
V gene: TRBV9

CDR3 DNA: TGCAGTGCTAGAGTGACAGGGGCTGGGGCCAACGTCCTGACTTTC
CDR3 protein: CSARVTGAGANVLTF
clone size: many
J gene: TRBJ2-6
D gene: TRBD1
V gene: TRBV20-1

CDR3 DNA: TGTGCCAGCAGCTTACGGGGGGCAGAGAACACTGAAGCTTTCTTT
CDR3 protein: CASSLRGAENTEAFF
clone size: many
J gene: TRBJ1-1
D gene: .
V gene: TRBV7-8

CDR3 DNA: TGTGCCATCAGACGGAGCGGAGGCACAGATACGCAGTATTTT
CDR3 protein: CAIRRSGGTDTQYF
clone size: few
J gene: TRBJ2-3
D gene: .
V gene: TRBV10-3

CDR3 DNA: TGCAGTGCTATCCGGGACAGGGGGTCCAAAAACATTCAGTACTTC
CDR3 protein: CSAIRDRGSKNIQYF
clone size: many
J gene: TRBJ2-4
D gene: TRBD1
V gene: TRBV20-1

CDR3 DNA: TGCGCCAGCAGCTTGGGACAGGGAATAATGTACGAGCAGTACTTC
CDR3 protein: CASSLGQGIMYEQYF
clone size: .
J gene: TRBJ2-7
D gene: TRBD1
V gene: TRBV5-1

CDR3 DNA: TGTGCCAGCAGCTTACTTGTCGGATCAAGCCTTAGCAATCAGCCCCAGCATTTT
CDR3 protein: CASSLLVGSSLSNQPQHF
clone size: many
J gene: TRBJ1-5
D gene: .
V gene: TRBV7-2

CDR3 DNA: TGTGCCAGCAGCTTGGGCTCCGGCTACGAGCAGTACTTC
CDR3 protein: CASSLGSGYEQYF
clone size: .
J gene: TRBJ2-7
D gene: .
V gene: TRBV7-3

CDR3 DNA: TGTGCCAGCAGCTACCTTAGCACAGATACGCAGTATTTT
CDR3 protein: CASSYLSTDTQYF
clone size: few
J gene: TRBJ2-3
D gene: .
V gene: TRBV7-9

CDR3 DNA: TGTGCCAGCAGAATTCCGGGACTAGCCCCCTACGAGCAGTACTTC
CDR3 protein: CASRIPGLAPYEQYF
clone size: many
J gene: TRBJ2-7
D gene: TRBD2
V gene: TRBV6-2/TRBV6-3

CDR3 DNA: TGCAGTGCTGAAACAGGGATAGGGAACATTCAGTACTTC
CDR3 protein: CSAETGIGNIQYF
clone size: many
J gene: TRBJ2-4
D gene: .
V gene: TRBV20-1

CDR3 DNA: TGTGCCAGCACGCGGGCGGGAGAGTACGAGCAGTACTTC
CDR3 protein: CASTRAGEYEQYF
clone size: many
J gene: TRBJ2-7
D gene: TRBD2
V gene: TRBV6-6

CDR3 DNA: TGTGCCAGCAGTTCCCCAAGGTCCCAAGCCCATTTCTCTGGGGCCAACGTCCTGACTTTC
CDR3 protein: CASSSPRSQAHFSGANVLTF
clone size: many
J gene: TRBJ2-6
D gene: .
V gene: TRBV28

CDR3 DNA: TGTGCCAGCAGTTGGGACAGTTCCCTCGAGCAGTACTTC
CDR3 protein: CASSWDSSLEQYF
clone size: .
J gene: TRBJ2-7
D gene: TRBD1
V gene: TRBV2

CDR3 DNA: TGTGCCAGCAGTCCCTTTAGAAACACGAACACCGGGGAGCTGTTTTTT
CDR3 protein: CASSPFRNTNTGELFF
clone size: many
J gene: TRBJ2-2
D gene: .
V gene: TRBV6-5

CDR3 DNA: TGCAGTGCTAGAAACAGCTTAAATCAGCCCCAGCATTTT
CDR3 protein: CSARNSLNQPQHF
clone size: many
J gene: TRBJ1-5
D gene: .
V gene: TRBV20-1

CDR3 DNA: TGTGCCAGCAGTTACTCACTCGTGACAAACACCGGGGAGCTGTTTTTT
CDR3 protein: CASSYSLVTNTGELFF
clone size: many
J gene: TRBJ2-2
D gene: .
V gene: TRBV6-5

CDR3 DNA: TGTGCCAGCAGCTTAGCGCAGAACACCGGGGAGCTGTTTTTT
CDR3 protein: CASSLAQNTGELFF
clone size: few
J gene: TRBJ2-2
D gene: .
V gene: TRBV7-9

CDR3 DNA: TGTGCCAGCAGTTTCCTCGGACTAGCGGGAGCCCAGTACGAGCAGTACTTC
CDR3 protein: CASSFLGLAGAQYEQYF
clone size: .
J gene: TRBJ2-7
D gene: TRBD2
V gene: TRBV12-3/TRBV12-4

CDR3 DNA: TGTGCCAGCAGCTTAGAACAGGTCTACTACGAGCAGTACTTC
CDR3 protein: CASSLEQVYYEQYF
clone size: .
J gene: TRBJ2-7
D gene: .
V gene: TRBV7-2

CDR3 DNA: TGTGCCAGCAGAATACAGGGCCAGAGAATCTACAATGAGCAGTTCTTC
CDR3 protein: CASRIQGQRIYNEQFF
clone size: many
J gene: TRBJ2-1
D gene: .
V gene: TRBV6-6

CDR3 DNA: TGTGCCAGCAGTCAAGCGGGGACCACAGATACGCAGTATTTT
CDR3 protein: CASSQAGTTDTQYF
clone size: .
J gene: TRBJ2-3
D gene: TRBD2
V gene: TRBV28

CDR3 DNA: TGCGCCAGCAGTCTGCGTGGGGCCGGGGAGCTGTTTTTT
CDR3 protein: CASSLRGAGELFF
clone size: few
J gene: TRBJ2-2
D gene: .
V gene: TRBV10-1